Here is one TCR beta chain with its context. No antigen is known for it. Measured with immunoSEQ multiplex PCR; TCRdb has only the in-frame clones, and not every one. The repertoire holds some 98,000 clones, with around four fifths as singletons. The sample comes from a study of radiotherapy plus CTLA-4 blockade in lung cancer. Overall study results and limits: Radiotherapy was combined with ipilimumab, and tumor-derived TCR clones then expanded in blood.

The CDR3 sequence is 13 residues long. Germline CDR1 MDHEN, CDR2 SYDVKM. The junction had 8 bases not matched to a gene; V was cut back by 8 bases and J by 7 bases. The sample here was peripheral blood, taken from a patient treated with radiotherapy plus ipilimumab. The clonotype originates from a human donor with non-small cell lung cancer who had a partial response to radiotherapy plus ipilimumab. The chain couples TRBV28 to TRBJ1-5; TRBD1 aligns across 7 bases. The CDR3 region has the DNA TGTGCCAGCCACAGGGGTATAAACCAGCCCCAGCATTTT. Translating gives CASHRGINQPQHF.